One sample yielded the 25 T cell receptor beta chains listed below, sequenced in a study of Graves' ophthalmopathy and Graves' hyperthyroidism. RNA transcripts yielded amplified TCR beta CDR3 regions. First-round RT-PCR used HTBI primers; second-round multiplex PCR followed. TCRdb redid the calling of the multiplex PCR reads with MiXCR, one entry per CDR3 protein. Of about 210,000 distinct CDR3 sequences listed, 25% to 30% are singletons. The sequenced sample consisted of peripheral blood. Receptors originate from a man aged 50 to 59 with Graves' ophthalmopathy.

The chain recombines TRBV20-1 with TRBJ2-7, with 8 positions matching TRBD2. The CDR3 is 14 residues long. V dropped 1 base and J dropped 2; count of bases not matched to a gene: 4. Germline CDR1 DFQATT, CDR2 SNEGSKA (reference sequence). The chain's CDR3 is CSARGTSSPYEQYF. The CDR3 region has the DNA TGCAGTGCTAGAGGGACTAGCTCGCCCTACGAGCAGTACTTC.

This clonotype was observed at least ten times. The rearrangement joins TRBV2 to TRBJ2-7; 10 nucleotides line up with TRBD2. Germline CDR1 SNHLY, CDR2 FYNNEI. The CDR3 is 14 amino acids. The V gene end was trimmed by 5 bases and the J gene end by 2 bases; junction bases not matched to a gene: 3. CDR3 sequence reads: CASSLAGGTYEQYF. CDR3 nucleotide sequence: TGTGCCAGCAGTTTAGCGGGAGGTACCTACGAGCAGTACTTC.

This clonotype has ten or more counts. The rearrangement uses TRBV2 and TRBJ2-7, with D possibly being TRBD1 or TRBD2 (5 bases each). Trimming took off 3 bases at V and 1 base at J, with 13 bases between the two ends. Germline loops: CDR1 SNHLY, CDR2 FYNNEI. CDR3 length equals 15 residues. CDR3 amino acids: CASSDGAGISYEQYF. DNA of the CDR3: TGTGCCAGCAGTGACGGGGCAGGGATATCCTACGAGCAGTACTTC.

This clonotype was found many times. This may be a read error: a much more frequent sequence differs by one nucleotide. This rearrangement joins TRBV20-1 to TRBJ2-5; no firm D call. Germline CDR1 is DFQATT and CDR2 is SNEGSKA (reference sequence). CDR3 length: 15 residues. CDR3 amino acids: CGARRTDLWFETQYF. In DNA, the CDR3 is TGCGGTGCTAGAAGAACAGATCTCTGGTTTGAGACCCAGTACTTC.

This clonotype showed up many times. V and J are TRBV27 and TRBJ2-7; tentative D call: TRBD1 (5 bases). Trimming cost V 11 bases and J 2 bases, with 16 bases left between them. This CDR3 spans 13 amino acids. Per germline, CDR1 MNHEY and CDR2 SMNVEV (reference sequence). The CDR3: CASLGVFPYEQYF. CDR3 bases: TGTGCCTCATTAGGGGTTTTCCCCTACGAGCAGTACTTC.

This clonotype was seen at least ten times. This rearrangement joins TRBV6-5 to TRBJ1-1; the match to TRBD1 covers 9 bases. This CDR3 region has 15 residues. The ends lost 0 bases at V and 6 bases at J; junction bases unmatched: 5. In germline, CDR1 is MNHEY, CDR2 SVGAGI. CDR3 DNA sequence: TGTGCCAGCAGTTACTCGACAGGGGGGAAGGCTGAAGCTTTCTTT. Amino acids: CASSYSTGGKAEAFF.

The CDR3 spells CASRGDGVGGGVETQYF. CDR3 nucleotides: TGTGCCAGCAGAGGGGACGGGGTCGGTGGGGGGGTGGAGACCCAGTACTTC. This chain links TRBV6-1 with TRBJ2-5; TRBD2 aligns across 7 bases. The V and J ends lost 6 bases and 5 bases, in that order; junction bases with no gene match: 18. Looked up from germline, CDR1 is MNHNS and CDR2 is SASEGT. CDR3 length: 17 amino acids.

A single count supports this clonotype. V usage is TRBV5-1 and J usage is TRBJ1-2, with unresolved D. V shed 0 bases and J shed 0 bases, with 12 bases lying between them. Germline V gene lookup returns CDR1 SGHRS and CDR2 YFSETQ. This CDR3 spans 16 amino acids. CDR3 region: CASSLATGSPNYGYTF. As DNA, the CDR3 is TGCGCCAGCAGCTTGGCGACGGGGAGTCCTAACTATGGCTACACCTTC.

The gene calls are TRBV12-3 or TRBV12-4 and TRBJ2-4; no clear D. The length of the CDR3 is 15 residues. V was cut by 6 bases and J by 0 bases, with 12 bases left in between. CDR3 in DNA: TGTGCCAGCAGCCCCAGCCGCCTAGCCAAAAACATTCAGTACTTC. It is translated as CASSPSRLAKNIQYF.

This clonotype was counted many times. CDR3 loop: CASSLVGGEDTEAFF. CDR3 nucleotide sequence: TGTGCCAGCAGCTTAGTAGGGGGAGAGGACACTGAAGCTTTCTTT. The chain carries TRBV11-2 and TRBJ1-1; a weak D match, TRBD1 (6 bases). The CDR3 is 15 amino acids. V was pared by 1 base and J by 3 bases, with 12 bases between. Germline loops: CDR1 SGHAT, CDR2 FQNNGV.

This clonotype was recorded at least ten times. This rearrangement joins TRBV28 to TRBJ2-4, with 7 positions matching TRBD1. The germline CDR1 and CDR2 sequences are MDHEN and SYDVKM. Trimming at V came to 2 bases and at J to 0 bases, leaving 7 bases not matched to a gene. The CDR3 is made up of 17 amino acids. In nucleotides, the CDR3 is TGTGCCAGCAGTTTACCAACAGGGGCCCGAGCCAAAAACATTCAGTACTTC. It codes for CASSLPTGARAKNIQYF. Supplemented by reference TRBV28 and TRBJ2-4, the full variable domain reads DVKVTQSSRYLVKRTGEKVFLECVQDMDHENMFWYRQDPGLGLRLIYFSYDVKMKEKGDIPEGYSVSREKKERFSLILESASTNQTSMYLCASSLPTGARAKNIQYFGAGTRLSVL.

This clonotype was recorded at least ten times. The chain is built from TRBV12-5 and TRBJ2-2; D ambiguous. The germline CDR1 and CDR2 sequences are LGHNT and FRNRAP. With 3 bases removed from V and 7 bases from J, the gap between germline ends came to 9 bases. CDR3 size: 13 residues. The chain's CDR3 is CASGLQGIGELFF. DNA of the CDR3: TGTGCTAGTGGTTTACAAGGCATCGGGGAGCTGTTTTTT.

This clonotype was seen many times. V is TRBV12-3 or TRBV12-4 and J is TRBJ2-7, with D unresolved. CDR3 length: 13 amino acids. V gave up 1 base and J gave up 1 base, with 5 bases separating them. This CDR3 reads CASSLVGSYEQYF. CDR3 bases: TGTGCCAGCAGTTTAGTTGGTTCCTACGAGCAGTACTTC.

The table lists this clonotype with many counts. The V gene is TRBV6-5, the J gene TRBJ1-5; D is perhaps TRBD1 (6 bases). The V gene's germline CDR1 is MNHEY and CDR2 SVGAGI. Trimming took off 2 bases at V and 3 bases at J, with 14 bases between the two ends. The CDR3 length is 16 residues. The CDR3 sequence: CASSYQGQSYNQPQHF. In DNA, the CDR3 is TGTGCCAGCAGTTACCAAGGACAGTCCTACAATCAGCCCCAGCATTTT.

Many counts were recorded for this clonotype. The genes are TRBV6-1 and TRBJ2-5, with 7 bases identical to TRBD1. CDR3 size: 14 residues. V lost 4 bases and J lost 6; bases outside the gene matches: 8. Germline loops: CDR1 MNHNS, CDR2 SASEGT. The DNA of the CDR3 is TGTGCCAGCAGTGCTGGGCAGGGGGTGAAGACCCAGTACTTC. Residues: CASSAGQGVKTQYF.

This clonotype appeared many times. The genes are TRBV2 and TRBJ1-5, with TRBD1 as a possible D gene (5 bases). Germline V gene lookup returns CDR1 SNHLY and CDR2 FYNNEI. This CDR3 has 15 amino acids. The V and J ends lost 4 bases and 1 base respectively, with 11 bases between them. CDR3 amino acids: CASSVRGRSNQPQHF. CDR3 sequence (DNA): TGTGCCAGCAGTGTGAGGGGTCGCAGCAATCAGCCCCAGCATTTT.

This clonotype has at least ten counts. The CDR3 nucleotides read TGTGCCAGCAGCCTAGGATTGGGTACAGGGGGCACCAATCAGCCCCAGCATTTT. Translation: CASSLGLGTGGTNQPQHF. J is TRBJ1-5 and V is TRBV6-2 or TRBV6-3; 9 bases fit TRBD1. The CDR3 sequence is 18 residues long. The germline V gene has CDR1 MNHEY and CDR2 SVGEGT. The V segment lost 6 bases and the J segment 3 bases; nucleotides outside the gene matches: 15.

This clonotype was seen more than once but under ten times. The DNA of the CDR3 is TGTGCCAGCAGTTACGGGGGGAACGGTCAGCCCCAGCATTTT. Its translation: CASSYGGNGQPQHF. The rearrangement joins TRBV6-5 to TRBJ1-5, with a weak D call TRBD1 (5 bases). Germline CDR1 reads MNHEY; CDR2 reads SVGAGI. The V end was cut by 2 bases, the J end by 6 bases, with 11 bases between. This CDR3 contains 14 residues.

The rearrangement uses TRBV6-2 or TRBV6-3 and TRBJ2-7; D remains unclear. Germline CDR1 is MNHEY and CDR2 is SVGEGT. The CDR3 is made up of 10 amino acids. Trimming took off 2 bases at V and 11 bases at J, with 7 bases between the two ends. CDR3 in DNA: TGTGCCAGCAGTTACGTCACTAAGTACTTC. Translating it yields CASSYVTKYF.

This clonotype was detected ten times or more. The chain carries TRBV6-5 and TRBJ1-6; the D is unclear. Germline loops: CDR1 MNHEY, CDR2 SVGAGI. V was clipped by 0 bases and J by 10 bases, with 10 bases between them. The CDR3 contains 14 residues. CDR3 sequence: CASSYSTGESPLHF. CDR3 DNA: TGTGCCAGCAGTTACTCGACTGGGGAGTCACCCCTCCACTTT.

The V and J genes are TRBV6-5 and TRBJ2-7, with TRBD2 matching 9 bases. This CDR3 has 17 amino acids. Germline CDR1 MNHEY, CDR2 SVGAGI. Unmatched junction bases numbered 7, after V lost 0 bases and J lost 1 base. CDR3 amino acids: CASSYSPSGDPSYEQYF. The CDR3 DNA is TGTGCCAGCAGTTACTCACCTAGCGGGGACCCATCCTACGAGCAGTACTTC.

The chain joins TRBV29-1 to TRBJ2-7, with 11 bases that match TRBD1. V trimming: 5 bases; J trimming: 3 bases; junction bases outside the gene matches: 6. CDR1 and CDR2 (germline): SQVTM, ANQGSEA. The CDR3 totals 14 residues. CDR3 loop: CSVRGTGGYYEQYF. The CDR3 DNA is TGCAGCGTTCGGGGGACAGGGGGATACTACGAGCAGTACTTC.

This clonotype has a count of ten or more. The chain has TRBV12-3 or TRBV12-4 and TRBJ2-2; maybe TRBD2 (5 bases). The CDR3 is 16 residues long. V lost 5 bases and J lost 1, with 14 bases in between. CDR3: CASSLRGGMNTGELFF. As DNA, the CDR3 is TGTGCCAGCAGTCTCCGGGGTGGGATGAACACCGGGGAGCTGTTTTTT.

This clonotype was detected ten times or more. The genes are TRBV6-5 and TRBJ2-6; 7 bases are a match to TRBD1. The V gene end was trimmed by 7 bases and the J gene end by 0 bases; junction bases not matched to a gene: 3. Germline V gene sequence: CDR1 MNHEY, CDR2 SVGAGI. This CDR3 has 15 residues. Written as DNA, the CDR3 is TGTGCCAGCACCCGACAGGGCTCTGGGGCCAACGTCCTGACTTTC. Protein product: CASTRQGSGANVLTF.

Ten or more counts support this clonotype. The chain couples TRBV5-1 to TRBJ2-5; the D gene is possibly TRBD2 (5 bases). The CDR3 is made up of 14 amino acids. V was shortened by 2 bases and J by 3 bases, with 11 bases between the two germline ends. From germline, CDR1 is SGHRS and CDR2 YFSETQ. CDR3 nucleotides: TGCGCCAGCAGCTTAGTCGGAGGAAAAGAGACCCAGTACTTC. Translated: CASSLVGGKETQYF. The whole variable domain, filled in from reference TRBV5-1 and TRBJ2-5, reads KAGVTQTPRYLIKTRGQQVTLSCSPISGHRSVSWYQQTPGQGLQFLFEYFSETQRNKGNFPGRFSGRQFSNSRSEMNVSTLELGDSALYLCASSLVGGKETQYFGPGTRLLVL.